One sample yielded the 15 T cell receptor beta chains listed below, sequenced in a study of control samples from healthy donors and cancer patients. TCRdb keeps only in-frame clones here, not all; method: immunoSEQ multiplex PCR. Seen here are 100,000 to 150,000 clones, roughly 84% observed once, and the top ten hold roughly 1.9%. The sequenced sample consisted of blood. These receptors all stem from a man between 18 and 35 years old in good health.

The gene calls are TRBV5-6 and TRBJ1-1; 7 bases line up with TRBD1. This CDR3 comprises 13 residues. CDR1 is SGHDT and CDR2 is YYEEEE in the germline V gene. Unmatched junction bases numbered 4, after V lost 4 bases and J lost 4 bases. The CDR3 is CASSPGTVTEAFF. The CDR3 coding sequence is TGTGCCAGCAGCCCAGGGACAGTCACTGAAGCTTTCTTT.

This chain links TRBV24-1 with TRBJ2-3; D is unclear. Germline values: CDR1 KGHDR, CDR2 SFDVKD. The CDR3 runs 14 residues. The V and J ends lost 5 bases and 1 base respectively, with 9 bases between them. This CDR3 is CATSGRTRTDTQYF. For the CDR3, the DNA is TGTGCCACCAGTGGTAGGACCCGCACAGATACGCAGTATTTT.

The chain combines TRBV20-1 with TRBJ2-1; no reliable D call. Between the trimmed V and J ends, which lost 6 bases and 9 bases, there was a span of 9 bases. CDR1 DFQATT and CDR2 SNEGSKA come from the germline V gene (reference sequence). The CDR3 extends over 10 amino acids. In DNA form, the CDR3 reads TGCAGTGCCCCTTGGGGTGAGCAGTTCTTC. This gives the protein CSAPWGEQFF.

The V gene is TRBV27, the J gene TRBJ2-7; TRBD1 matches 7 bases. This CDR3 is 16 amino acids long. From germline, CDR1 is MNHEY and CDR2 SMNVEV (reference sequence). The V and J ends lost 5 bases and 4 bases, in that order; junction bases with no gene match: 14. CDR3 DNA sequence: TGTGCCAGCAGTCCCGACAGGGCAGGGGTTGCATACGAGCAGTACTTC. This encodes CASSPDRAGVAYEQYF.

V and J are TRBV9 and TRBJ2-1, with 8 bases fitting TRBD2. CDR1 is SGDLS and CDR2 is YYNGEE in the germline V gene. Trimming at V came to 3 bases and at J to 4 bases, leaving 6 bases not matched to a gene. The CDR3 spans 15 residues. CDR3 region: CASSGKRELYNEQFF. The CDR3 DNA sequence: TGTGCCAGCAGCGGGAAGCGGGAGCTGTACAATGAGCAGTTCTTC.

The chain has TRBV9 and TRBJ1-1; 7 nucleotides align to TRBD1. CDR1 is SGDLS and CDR2 is YYNGEE in the germline V gene. The trim removed 3 bases at V and 6 bases at J, leaving 5 bases unmatched. CDR3 length: 13 amino acids. CDR3 in amino acids: CASSELRGPEAFF. The DNA of the CDR3 is TGTGCCAGCAGCGAACTAAGGGGGCCTGAAGCTTTCTTT.

This clone showed up just a few times. The V gene is TRBV5-4, the J gene TRBJ2-3; D call uncertain. The V and J ends lost 2 bases and 4 bases respectively, with 17 bases between them. The CDR3 totals 16 residues. Germline V gives CDR1 SGHNT, CDR2 YYREEE (reference sequence). The CDR3 sequence: CASSFRFGSNADTQYF. In DNA, the CDR3 is TGTGCCAGCAGCTTCCGGTTTGGCAGCAACGCAGATACGCAGTATTTT.

This rearrangement joins TRBV28 to TRBJ2-5; D is perhaps TRBD1 (6 bases). The CDR3 has 15 amino acids. CDR1 is MDHEN, CDR2 SYDVKM, per germline. Trimming removed 2 bases from V and 1 base from J, with 11 bases in between. CDR3 sequence (DNA): TGTGCCAGCAGTTTACTAACAGGGCTCCAAGAGACCCAGTACTTC. Translating it yields CASSLLTGLQETQYF.

The table lists this clone with a count of one. This chain connects TRBV27 to TRBJ2-7, with 7 bases identical to TRBD2. This CDR3 has 15 residues. V lost 5 bases, J lost 2 bases, and 9 bases stayed unmatched. Germline lookup yields CDR1 MNHEY and CDR2 SMNVEV (reference sequence). CDR3 residues: CASSLAEDVPYEQYF. The CDR3 DNA follows: TGTGCCAGCAGTCTAGCGGAGGATGTGCCCTACGAGCAGTACTTC.

The chain combines TRBV19 with TRBJ1-4; tentative D call: TRBD1 (6 bases). Trimming pared 5 bases from V and 2 bases from J, leaving 21 bases between. Germline CDR1 and CDR2: LNHDA and SQIVND (reference sequence). The CDR3 length is 18 residues. The CDR3 reads CASSPPGHGARTNEKLFF. CDR3 DNA: TGTGCCAGTAGTCCTCCGGGACACGGAGCTCGCACTAATGAAAAACTGTTTTTT.

The rearrangement uses TRBV3-1 (or the pseudogene TRBV3-2) and TRBJ2-5; no clear D gene. The CDR3 consists of 11 residues. Germline CDR1 is LGHDT and CDR2 is YNNKEL (reference sequence). Trimming stripped 6 bases from V and 3 bases from J, with 5 bases between. The chain's CDR3 is CASRRKETQYF. CDR3 in DNA: TGTGCCAGCAGACGAAAAGAGACCCAGTACTTC.

The chain uses TRBV29-1 and TRBJ1-1; D not certain. Deletions cut 0 bases from V and 3 bases from J, with 8 bases between. There are 13 residues in the CDR3. CDR1 and CDR2 (germline): SQVTM, ANQGSEA. DNA for the CDR3: TGCAGCGTTGAAGATGACACTTACACTGAAGCTTTCTTT. It yields the protein CSVEDDTYTEAFF. Drawing the rest from reference TRBV29-1 and TRBJ1-1, the complete variable domain is SAVISQKPSRDICQRGTSLTIQCQVDSQVTMMFWYRQQPGQSLTLIATANQGSEATYESGFVIDKFPISRPNLTFSTLTVSNMSPEDSSIYLCSVEDDTYTEAFFGQGTRLTVV.

Note on this clone: The sample contains more than one DNA sequence encoding this CDR3. The rearrangement links TRBV7-9 to TRBJ2-7; D not resolved. The V end lost 5 bases, the J end lost 2 bases, and 7 bases lay between the germline ends. CDR1 and CDR2 (germline): SEHNR, FQNEAQ (reference sequence). The CDR3 covers 12 residues. The CDR3 region is CASSLGTYEQYF. The CDR3 DNA reads as TGTGCCAGCAGCCTGGGTACCTACGAGCAGTACTTC.

The sample holds a few counts of this clone. The chain has TRBV18 and TRBJ2-7; D may be TRBD1 (6 bases). Trimming stripped 4 bases from V and 5 bases from J, with 21 bases between. The CDR3 covers 16 residues. The germline V gene has CDR1 KGHSH and CDR2 LQKENI. The CDR3: CASSLNQYRVGDEQYF. The DNA for the CDR3 is TGTGCCAGCTCACTCAACCAATACAGGGTGGGTGACGAGCAGTACTTC.

V is TRBV7-2 and J is TRBJ1-1, with D possibly TRBD1 on 5 matching bases. Germline V gene data show CDR1 as SGHTA and CDR2 as FQGNSA. The CDR3 is 15 residues long. Trimming took off 0 bases at V and 0 bases at J, with 8 bases between the two ends. CDR3 bases: TGTGCCAGCAGCTTAGCGCCAGGGATGAACACTGAAGCTTTCTTT. Amino acid sequence: CASSLAPGMNTEAFF. The full variable domain, rest sourced from reference TRBV7-2 and TRBJ1-1, is GAGVSQSPSNKVTEKGKDVELRCDPISGHTALYWYRQSLGQGLEFLIYFQGNSAPDKSGLPSDRFSAERTGGSVSTLTIQRTQQEDSAVYLCASSLAPGMNTEAFFGQGTRLTVV.